This is a list of T cell receptor beta chains from one sample in a study of shared clonotypes between healthy human individuals. Sequenced by immunoSEQ multiplex PCR; TCRdb stores in-frame clones only, minus some. The data show millions of clones, roughly 94% seen once. Material: naive CD4+ T cells sorted from blood. These TCRs come from a man younger than 35 in good health. The CDR3 runs from the conserved cysteine through the conserved F or W. Fields, in order: J gene, V gene, clone size, D gene, CDR3 DNA, CDR3 protein. The D gene is left open where the match is weak. Where a row states a size, it is once, few, many or the class of an expanded clone; other rows omit it.

j_call: TRBJ2-7; v_call: TRBV10-3; clone_size: .; d_call: .; cdr3_nt: TGTGCCATCGGAGGGCTCTCCTACGAGCAGTACTTC; cdr3_aa: CAIGGLSYEQYF
j_call: TRBJ2-7; v_call: TRBV7-2; clone_size: .; d_call: TRBD2; cdr3_nt: TGTGCCAGCAGCTTAGCTAGGACTAGCGGGAGCCCCTACGAGCAGTACTTC; cdr3_aa: CASSLARTSGSPYEQYF
j_call: TRBJ2-5; v_call: TRBV30; clone_size: .; d_call: .; cdr3_nt: TGTGCCTGGAGTGGGGAATCCCAAGAGACCCAGTACTTC; cdr3_aa: CAWSGESQETQYF
j_call: TRBJ2-7; v_call: TRBV9; clone_size: .; d_call: .; cdr3_nt: TGTGCCAGCAGCGCGAGGGATAGAGGATCCTACGAGCAGTACTTC; cdr3_aa: CASSARDRGSYEQYF
j_call: TRBJ2-7; v_call: TRBV14; clone_size: .; d_call: TRBD1; cdr3_nt: TGTGCCAGCAGTAAGTCCGGGACAGGGCGCTACGAGCAGTACTTC; cdr3_aa: CASSKSGTGRYEQYF
j_call: TRBJ1-1; v_call: TRBV5-1; clone_size: .; d_call: TRBD1; cdr3_nt: TGCGCCAGCAGCCGACAGGGAGTGAACACTGAAGCTTTCTTT; cdr3_aa: CASSRQGVNTEAFF
j_call: TRBJ2-1; v_call: TRBV7-3; clone_size: .; d_call: .; cdr3_nt: TGTGCCAGCAGCCCCAATCTCAATGAGCAGTTCTTC; cdr3_aa: CASSPNLNEQFF
j_call: TRBJ2-2; v_call: TRBV18; clone_size: .; d_call: TRBD1; cdr3_nt: TGTGCCAGCTCACCGCGACAGGGAGACACCGGGGAGCTGTTTTTT; cdr3_aa: CASSPRQGDTGELFF
j_call: TRBJ2-1; v_call: TRBV28; clone_size: once; d_call: .; cdr3_nt: TGTGCCAGCAGTTTGATCGACAGGTACAATGAGCAGTTCTTC; cdr3_aa: CASSLIDRYNEQFF
j_call: TRBJ1-2; v_call: TRBV10-3; clone_size: .; d_call: TRBD1; cdr3_nt: TGTGCCATCAGACCGGGACAGCAGCCTAACTATGGCTACACCTTC; cdr3_aa: CAIRPGQQPNYGYTF
j_call: TRBJ2-7; v_call: TRBV7-9; clone_size: .; d_call: .; cdr3_nt: TGTGCCAGCAGCTTAATGCTTTCCTACGAGCAGTACTTC; cdr3_aa: CASSLMLSYEQYF
j_call: TRBJ2-1; v_call: TRBV7-2; clone_size: .; d_call: .; cdr3_nt: TGTGCCAGCAGCCCTGCCCCCTACAATGAGCAGTTCTTC; cdr3_aa: CASSPAPYNEQFF
j_call: TRBJ1-4; v_call: TRBV19; clone_size: .; d_call: .; cdr3_nt: TGTGCCAGTAGCTCAATGGGGACCGTTCCGGGCAAGTCCGTTTTT; cdr3_aa: CASSSMGTVPGKSVF
j_call: TRBJ2-7; v_call: TRBV19; clone_size: .; d_call: .; cdr3_nt: TGTGCCACGAGAAGGACAAGGATATCCTACGAGCAGTACTTC; cdr3_aa: CATRRTRISYEQYF
j_call: TRBJ1-6; v_call: TRBV6-1; clone_size: .; d_call: .; cdr3_nt: TGTGCCAGCAGGGGAGGCTCTTCACCCCTCCACTTT; cdr3_aa: CASRGGSSPLHF
j_call: TRBJ2-2; v_call: TRBV7-2; clone_size: .; d_call: .; cdr3_nt: TGTGCCAGCAGCTTAGGACAGCCACAAACCGGGGAGCTGTTTTTT; cdr3_aa: CASSLGQPQTGELFF
j_call: TRBJ1-2; v_call: TRBV10-3; clone_size: .; d_call: TRBD1; cdr3_nt: TGTGCCATCAGTGACCTTGGACAGGGGGCGCCAAGAGTTGGCTACACCTTC; cdr3_aa: CAISDLGQGAPRVGYTF
j_call: TRBJ2-2; v_call: TRBV6-5; clone_size: .; d_call: TRBD1; cdr3_nt: TGTGCCAGCAGCTACGGACAGGGGGTAACCGGGGAGCTGTTTTTT; cdr3_aa: CASSYGQGVTGELFF
j_call: TRBJ2-3; v_call: TRBV30; clone_size: .; d_call: .; cdr3_nt: TGTGCCTGGAATCACCGTGATACGCAGTATTTT; cdr3_aa: CAWNHRDTQYF
j_call: TRBJ2-5; v_call: TRBV7-7; clone_size: .; d_call: .; cdr3_nt: TGTGCTAGCAGCCCACTGTACCAAGAGACCCAGTACTTC; cdr3_aa: CASSPLYQETQYF
j_call: TRBJ2-1; v_call: TRBV30; clone_size: .; d_call: .; cdr3_nt: TGTGCCTGGAGTTTAGGGACTTTGACTAGCTCCTACAATGAGCAGTTCTTC; cdr3_aa: CAWSLGTLTSSYNEQFF
j_call: TRBJ1-2; v_call: TRBV6-1; clone_size: .; d_call: TRBD1; cdr3_nt: TGTGCCAGCAGTTCGGGACAGTACTATGGCTACACCTTC; cdr3_aa: CASSSGQYYGYTF
j_call: TRBJ1-1; v_call: TRBV6-5; clone_size: .; d_call: .; cdr3_nt: TGTGCCAGCAGGACTCCAGGGTCGGAGGCTTTCTTT; cdr3_aa: CASRTPGSEAFF
j_call: TRBJ2-2; v_call: TRBV28; clone_size: once; d_call: TRBD1; cdr3_nt: TGTGCCAGCATCACCCGGGACAGGGATTCCGGGGAGCTGTTTTTT; cdr3_aa: CASITRDRDSGELFF
j_call: TRBJ2-1; v_call: TRBV6-5; clone_size: once; d_call: TRBD2; cdr3_nt: TGTGCCAGCAGTTACCTCCGGGAGGGGACTGAGCAGTTCTTC; cdr3_aa: CASSYLREGTEQFF
j_call: TRBJ2-1; v_call: TRBV11-2; clone_size: .; d_call: .; cdr3_nt: TGTGCCAGCAGCCCGATGTTGGGCTCTAGCTCCTACAATGAGCAGTTCTTC; cdr3_aa: CASSPMLGSSSYNEQFF
j_call: TRBJ2-1; v_call: TRBV21-1; clone_size: once; d_call: .; cdr3_nt: TGTGCCAGCAGCAAATCTGTTGGCGGGGGCTACAATGAGCAGTTCTTC; cdr3_aa: CASSKSVGGGYNEQFF
j_call: TRBJ2-7; v_call: TRBV6-5; clone_size: once; d_call: .; cdr3_nt: TGTGCCAGCAGTTACATAGCGGACCTGTTGGGGGAGCAGTACTTC; cdr3_aa: CASSYIADLLGEQYF
j_call: TRBJ1-5; v_call: TRBV6-4; clone_size: .; d_call: .; cdr3_nt: TGTGCCAGGACCGTCTTGTTTCCTCTAAATCAGCCCCAGCATTTT; cdr3_aa: CARTVLFPLNQPQHF
j_call: TRBJ1-4; v_call: TRBV15; clone_size: .; d_call: .; cdr3_nt: TGTGCCACCATGCGGGGTTTTAATGAAAAACTGTTTTTT; cdr3_aa: CATMRGFNEKLFF
j_call: TRBJ2-4; v_call: TRBV14; clone_size: .; d_call: .; cdr3_nt: TGTGCCAGCAGCCAAGACTTCAGGGTTCAGGAAAACATTCAGTACTTC; cdr3_aa: CASSQDFRVQENIQYF
j_call: TRBJ1-1; v_call: TRBV5-1; clone_size: .; d_call: .; cdr3_nt: TGCGCCAGCAGCTTGGATTCATCTAACACTGAAGCTTTCTTT; cdr3_aa: CASSLDSSNTEAFF
j_call: TRBJ2-5; v_call: TRBV10-1; clone_size: .; d_call: .; cdr3_nt: TGCGCCAGCAGTGAGTCAATACAGGACCAGACCCAGTACTTC; cdr3_aa: CASSESIQDQTQYF
j_call: TRBJ1-3; v_call: TRBV5-6; clone_size: .; d_call: .; cdr3_nt: TGTGCCAGCAGCTCCGGGCCGGGTAACTCTGGAAACACCATATATTTT; cdr3_aa: CASSSGPGNSGNTIYF
j_call: TRBJ2-1; v_call: TRBV7-2; clone_size: .; d_call: .; cdr3_nt: TGTGCCAGCAGCTTTCGGGACTCGACTAATGAGCAGTTCTTC; cdr3_aa: CASSFRDSTNEQFF
j_call: TRBJ2-2; v_call: TRBV27; clone_size: .; d_call: .; cdr3_nt: TGTGCCAGCAGCCGACGCCAGGGAGACACCGGGGAGCTGTTTTTT; cdr3_aa: CASSRRQGDTGELFF
j_call: TRBJ2-5; v_call: TRBV5-4; clone_size: .; d_call: TRBD2; cdr3_nt: TGTGCCAGCAGCTTGGCCCGCAGGGAGGGGTACCAGTACTTC; cdr3_aa: CASSLARREGYQYF
j_call: TRBJ1-3; v_call: TRBV29-1; clone_size: .; d_call: .; cdr3_nt: TGCAGCGTTGAAGATCTCGGGACCTCTGGAAACACCATATATTTT; cdr3_aa: CSVEDLGTSGNTIYF
j_call: TRBJ2-3; v_call: TRBV6-1; clone_size: .; d_call: TRBD2; cdr3_nt: TGTGCCAGCAGTGTCTCGGGGGGGACCACAGATACGCAGTATTTT; cdr3_aa: CASSVSGGTTDTQYF
j_call: TRBJ1-1; v_call: TRBV10-3; clone_size: many; d_call: .; cdr3_nt: TGTGCCATCAGTGAGTCAGGCAGCATGAACACTGAAGCTTTCTTT; cdr3_aa: CAISESGSMNTEAFF
j_call: TRBJ2-1; v_call: TRBV5-1; clone_size: .; d_call: TRBD1; cdr3_nt: TGCGCCAGCAGCCTAATGCAGGGGGCGAGGTACAATGAGCAGTTCTTC; cdr3_aa: CASSLMQGARYNEQFF
j_call: TRBJ2-5; v_call: TRBV2; clone_size: .; d_call: .; cdr3_nt: TGTGCCAGCAGTAACCAGAATAAAGATCAAGAGACCCAGTACTTC; cdr3_aa: CASSNQNKDQETQYF
j_call: TRBJ1-2; v_call: TRBV10-3; clone_size: few; d_call: .; cdr3_nt: TGTGCCATCGGCACGGGGTTTATCGGCTACACCTTC; cdr3_aa: CAIGTGFIGYTF
j_call: TRBJ1-2; v_call: TRBV11-2; clone_size: .; d_call: TRBD1; cdr3_nt: TGTGCCAGCAGCTTAGCGACAGGGGTGGATGGCTACACCTTC; cdr3_aa: CASSLATGVDGYTF
j_call: TRBJ2-1; v_call: TRBV5-1; clone_size: once; d_call: TRBD2; cdr3_nt: TGCGCCAGCAGCTTGGATGGCGGGAGGGTTATGGATGAGCAGTTCTTC; cdr3_aa: CASSLDGGRVMDEQFF
j_call: TRBJ2-3; v_call: TRBV5-4; clone_size: .; d_call: .; cdr3_nt: TGTGCCAGCAGCCAAGGGACTCCCAGCACAGATACGCAGTATTTT; cdr3_aa: CASSQGTPSTDTQYF
j_call: TRBJ2-7; v_call: TRBV10-2; clone_size: .; d_call: .; cdr3_nt: TGCGCCAGCAGTGATTACTCAGAGACCACCTACGAGCAGTACTTC; cdr3_aa: CASSDYSETTYEQYF
j_call: TRBJ2-7; v_call: TRBV9; clone_size: .; d_call: .; cdr3_nt: TGTGCCAGCAGCAGGGACATAACAAACTACGAGCAGTACTTC; cdr3_aa: CASSRDITNYEQYF
j_call: TRBJ2-1; v_call: TRBV18; clone_size: .; d_call: TRBD1; cdr3_nt: TGTGCCAGCTCATTACAAGGGACAGGGGGGAATGAGCAGTTCTTC; cdr3_aa: CASSLQGTGGNEQFF
j_call: TRBJ1-5; v_call: TRBV4-1; clone_size: .; d_call: .; cdr3_nt: TGCGCCAGCAGCCAAGGAGAAAGTTCTCAAGTAGGCAATCAGCCCCAGCATTTT; cdr3_aa: CASSQGESSQVGNQPQHF
j_call: TRBJ1-2; v_call: TRBV19; clone_size: .; d_call: .; cdr3_nt: TGTGCCAGTAGTGACCGGACCTATGGCTACACCTTC; cdr3_aa: CASSDRTYGYTF
j_call: TRBJ1-2; v_call: TRBV20-1; clone_size: .; d_call: .; cdr3_nt: TGCAGTGCTATTTTAGGGGGAGGCTACACCTTC; cdr3_aa: CSAILGGGYTF
j_call: TRBJ1-6; v_call: TRBV5-1; clone_size: .; d_call: .; cdr3_nt: TGCGCCAGCAGCTCCACCCTCCGGGATAACATTCACCCCCTCCACTTT; cdr3_aa: CASSSTLRDNIHPLHF
j_call: TRBJ1-2; v_call: TRBV6-6; clone_size: once; d_call: TRBD1; cdr3_nt: TGTGCCAGCACCGACGGTATTCAGCAGGGGGACTATGGCTACACCTTC; cdr3_aa: CASTDGIQQGDYGYTF
j_call: TRBJ2-5; v_call: TRBV5-1; clone_size: once; d_call: TRBD1; cdr3_nt: TGCGCCAGCAGCTTGGGAGGGGGCTCCCAAGAGACCCAGTACTTC; cdr3_aa: CASSLGGGSQETQYF